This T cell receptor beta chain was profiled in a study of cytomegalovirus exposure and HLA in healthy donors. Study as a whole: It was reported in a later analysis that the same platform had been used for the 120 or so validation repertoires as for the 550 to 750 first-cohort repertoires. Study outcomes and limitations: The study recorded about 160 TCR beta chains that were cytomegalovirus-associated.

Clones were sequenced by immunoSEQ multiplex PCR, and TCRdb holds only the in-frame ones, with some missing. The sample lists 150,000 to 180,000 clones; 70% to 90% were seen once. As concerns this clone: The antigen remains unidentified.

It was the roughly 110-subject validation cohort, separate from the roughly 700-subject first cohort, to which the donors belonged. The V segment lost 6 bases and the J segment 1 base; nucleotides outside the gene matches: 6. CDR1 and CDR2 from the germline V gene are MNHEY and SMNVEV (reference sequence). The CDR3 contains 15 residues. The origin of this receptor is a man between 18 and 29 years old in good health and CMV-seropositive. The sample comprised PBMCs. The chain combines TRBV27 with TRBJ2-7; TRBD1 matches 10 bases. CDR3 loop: CASSPGTGVSYEQYF. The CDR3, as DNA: TGTGCCAGCAGCCCCGGGACAGGGGTTTCCTACGAGCAGTACTTC.